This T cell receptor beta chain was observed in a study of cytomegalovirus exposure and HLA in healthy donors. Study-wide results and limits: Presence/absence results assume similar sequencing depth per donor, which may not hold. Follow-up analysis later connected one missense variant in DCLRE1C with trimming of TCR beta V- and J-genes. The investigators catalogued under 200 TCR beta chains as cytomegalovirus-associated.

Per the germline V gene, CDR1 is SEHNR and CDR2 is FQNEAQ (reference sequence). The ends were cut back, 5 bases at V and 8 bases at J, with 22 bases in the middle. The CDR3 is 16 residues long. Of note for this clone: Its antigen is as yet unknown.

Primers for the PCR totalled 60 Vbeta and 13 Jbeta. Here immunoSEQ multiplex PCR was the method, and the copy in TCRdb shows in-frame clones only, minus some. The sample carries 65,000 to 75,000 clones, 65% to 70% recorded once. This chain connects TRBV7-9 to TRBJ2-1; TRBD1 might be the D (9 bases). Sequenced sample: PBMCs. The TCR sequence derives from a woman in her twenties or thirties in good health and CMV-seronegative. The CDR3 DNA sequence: TGTGCCAGCAGCCCCTCGGGGGGGACAGGGCTGGATGAGCAGTTCTTC. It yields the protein CASSPSGGTGLDEQFF.